This TCR beta chain appears in the sequencing data of a study of CD8+CD57+ T cells in acquired aplastic anemia. Across the whole study: Yields of DNA that came from sorted CD4+ and CD8+ cells averaged roughly 3.2 ug.

Study results and caveats: For CD8+ Simpson's diversity, patients and controls showed no significant difference. The study identified roughly 31 CD8+ CDR3 sequences shared by patients and controls.

It was genomic DNA that served as the template for profiling TCR beta VDJ and CDR3. Via MiXCR, TCRdb re-called the reads, giving one row per CDR3 protein. The sample yields about 190,000 distinct CDR3 sequences, 64% seen once. Comment on this clonotype: Its specificity is unknown.

The CDR3 runs 14 residues. V was shortened by 6 bases and J by 9 bases, with 18 bases between the two germline ends. CDR1 is LNHNV, CDR2 YYDKDF, per germline (reference sequence). This sequence was found in a human donor with severe aplastic anemia or a healthy control (not recorded which). What was sequenced was sorted CD4+, CD8+, or CD8+CD57+ T cells (not recorded which) from PBMCs. The chain uses TRBV15 and TRBJ1-5; D call uncertain. CDR3 coding DNA: TGTGCCACCAGGTCACCGGAGGTGCTCGGGCCCCAGCATTTT. Amino acid sequence: CATRSPEVLGPQHF.